The next 8 T cell receptor beta chains were all read from a single sample in a study of Graves' ophthalmopathy and Graves' hyperthyroidism. The authors amplified TCR beta CDR3 regions, and they did so from RNA transcripts for repertoire sequencing. First-round RT-PCR relied on HTBI primers, and a second-round multiplex PCR came next. TCRdb re-analysed the multiplex PCR reads in MiXCR, keeping a single row per CDR3 protein. The data contain 240,000 or so distinct CDR3 sequences, around 45% of them seen just once; the ten biggest clones take up less than 60%. Sequencing input: peripheral blood. The receptors were sampled from an adult man with Graves' ophthalmopathy.

The chain recombines TRBV29-1 with TRBJ2-7; 7 bases fit TRBD1. The CDR3 consists of 15 residues. Looked up from germline, CDR1 is SQVTM and CDR2 is ANQGSEA. The V segment lost 4 bases and the J segment 2 bases; nucleotides outside the gene matches: 11. In DNA form, the CDR3 reads TGCAGCGTTGTACCTTCCGGGACAGCAACCTACGAGCAGTACTTC. Its protein product is CSVVPSGTATYEQYF.

J is TRBJ1-5 and V is TRBV6-5, with D perhaps TRBD1 (5 bases). This CDR3 is 14 amino acids long. Trimming removed 2 bases from V and 6 bases from J, with 11 bases in between. Germline V lookup: CDR1 MNHEY, CDR2 SVGAGI. The CDR3 loop reads CASSYQFDSQPQHF. DNA of the CDR3: TGTGCCAGCAGTTACCAGTTCGACAGTCAGCCCCAGCATTTT.

The chain has TRBV19 and TRBJ1-4; 7 bases align to TRBD1. Germline assignment: CDR1 LNHDA and CDR2 SQIVND (reference sequence). The CDR3 spans 17 residues. V lost 4 bases and J lost 4; bases outside the gene matches: 12. In DNA form, the CDR3 reads TGTGCCAGTAGTAGGGACAGCGCGCCCCACGGTAATGAAAAACTGTTTTTT. Its protein is CASSRDSAPHGNEKLFF.

In this sample, this clonotype turned up once. J is TRBJ2-2 and V is TRBV5-5; D is ambiguous. The germline CDR1 and CDR2 sequences are SGHKS and YYEKEE (reference sequence). The CDR3 length is 15 residues. V was trimmed by 4 bases and J by 6 bases, leaving 16 bases between them. This chain's CDR3 is CASSHSQRPAGELFF. The CDR3 nucleotides are TGTGCCAGCAGCCACTCACAGCGTCCTGCCGGGGAGCTGTTTTTT.

This clonotype was counted only a few times. This sequence joins TRBV7-6 and TRBJ2-7; 11 bases map to TRBD1. CDR1 and CDR2 (germline): SGHVS, FNYEAQ. CDR3 length equals 16 residues. V shed 1 base and J 5 bases; nucleotides not matched to a gene: 7. The CDR3 sequence is CASSLDAGQGANEQYF. In DNA form, the CDR3 reads TGTGCCAGCAGCTTAGATGCCGGACAGGGGGCGAACGAGCAGTACTTC.

V and J are TRBV7-6 and TRBJ2-7, with no clear D. Germline CDR1 and CDR2: SGHVS and FNYEAQ. CDR3 length: 12 residues. Trimming took off 7 bases at V and 5 bases at J, with 12 bases between the two ends. For the CDR3, the DNA is TGTGCCAGCATTGCAAGTCCTAACGAGCAGTACTTC. Its protein is CASIASPNEQYF.

The chain has TRBV7-3 and TRBJ2-2; a weak D match, TRBD2 (5 bases). V lost 5 bases and J 7 bases, leaving 8 bases between the germline ends. Germline-derived CDR1 and CDR2 are SGHTA and FQGTGA. This CDR3 spans 12 amino acids. The CDR3 sequence is CASSTRDGELFF. The CDR3 DNA reads TGTGCCAGCAGCACCCGGGACGGGGAGCTGTTTTTT.

This clonotype showed up many times. The chain combines TRBV12-3 or TRBV12-4 with TRBJ1-4; the match to TRBD1 covers 7 bases. The CDR3 is made up of 14 amino acids. The V and J ends lost 5 bases and 5 bases, in that order; junction bases with no gene match: 5. The CDR3, as DNA: TGTGCCAGCAGTCCCGGGACAGCGAATGAAAAACTGTTTTTT. It translates to CASSPGTANEKLFF.